This T cell receptor (beta chain) stems from a study of cytomegalovirus exposure and HLA in healthy donors. Findings of the study overall: Upon later analysis, HLA-associated TCR beta chains proved more clonally expanded than other, equally common chains. Analysis was carried out at a later point, and it linked a missense DCLRE1C variant to TCR beta V- and J-gene trimming.

Germline CDR1 and CDR2: SGHTA and FQGTGA. CDR3 length equals 15 residues. Trimming removed 0 bases from V and 4 bases from J, with 11 bases in between. Comments on this clone: What it binds is unknown.

60 Vbeta and 13 Jbeta primers were used in PCR. The repertoire was sequenced with immunoSEQ multiplex PCR; TCRdb's copy has only in-frame clones and lacks some. In the table there are some 150,000 clones, 71% of which are singletons. The specimen was PBMCs. This rearrangement joins TRBV7-3 to TRBJ2-3, with a tentative D call TRBD1 (6 bases). The receptor was isolated from a woman under 40 in good health and CMV-seronegative. The CDR3 loop is CASSLTEQGADTQYF. Here the CDR3 DNA reads TGTGCCAGCAGCTTAACCGAACAGGGAGCAGATACGCAGTATTTT.